The 24 T cell receptor beta chains below all came from one sample that was sequenced in a study of blood T cell repertoires in COVID-19. This table comes from immunoSEQ multiplex PCR, and its TCRdb copy is limited to in-frame clones, with some not included. The table has around 320,000 clones, roughly 85% seen once. Material for sequencing was peripheral blood. Receptors were obtained from a human donor in a cohort sampled during active COVID-19.

The table lists this clone with a few counts. V is TRBV7-2 and J is TRBJ2-7; 7 nucleotides line up with TRBD2. Germline trimming cut 4 bases from V and 2 bases from J; bases unmatched to any gene: 5. CDR1 and CDR2 (germline): SGHTA, FQGNSA. This CDR3 has 14 residues. Here the CDR3 reads CASSSLAPAYEQYF. CDR3 bases: TGTGCCAGCAGCTCACTAGCGCCCGCCTACGAGCAGTACTTC.

J is TRBJ1-3 and V is TRBV6-1; D perhaps matches TRBD1 (6 bases). Trimming removed 0 bases at V and 0 bases at J, with 9 bases between. In germline, CDR1 is MNHNS, CDR2 SASEGT. There are 16 residues in the CDR3. CDR3 region: CASSEATGTSGNTIYF. The CDR3 DNA sequence: TGTGCCAGCAGTGAAGCCACAGGGACCTCTGGAAACACCATATATTTT.

The rearrangement joins TRBV6-1 to TRBJ1-1; D is unclear. The CDR3 runs 11 residues. Germline V CDR1 and CDR2: MNHNS, SASEGT. Trimming stripped 2 bases from V and 11 bases from J, with 9 bases between. CDR3 residues: CASSEFRSAFF. The CDR3 coding sequence is TGTGCCAGCAGTGAATTCCGGTCGGCTTTCTTT.

The chain has TRBV5-1 and TRBJ1-1, with TRBD1 matching over 7 bases. Per the germline V gene, CDR1 is SGHRS and CDR2 is YFSETQ. This CDR3 has 17 residues. Trimming cost V 4 bases and J 0 bases; bases outside gene matches: 12. For the CDR3, the DNA is TGCGCCAGCAGCCGGGACAGCCCATCATTTATGAACACTGAAGCTTTCTTT. Protein sequence: CASSRDSPSFMNTEAFF. The full variable domain, with the rest looked up from reference TRBV5-1 and TRBJ1-1, is KAGVTQTPRYLIKTRGQQVTLSCSPISGHRSVSWYQQTPGQGLQFLFEYFSETQRNKGNFPGRFSGRQFSNSRSEMNVSTLELGDSALYLCASSRDSPSFMNTEAFFGQGTRLTVV.

The V and J genes are TRBV7-8 and TRBJ1-1; D not certain. Germline V gives CDR1 SGHVS, CDR2 FQNEAQ. Between the trimmed V and J ends, which lost 1 base and 3 bases, there was a span of 6 bases. CDR3 length: 13 amino acids. This CDR3 is CASSLVRYTEAFF. CDR3 bases: TGTGCCAGCAGCTTAGTACGGTACACTGAAGCTTTCTTT.

CDR3 protein: CASSWTSRSSYNEQFF. The CDR3 region has the DNA TGCGCCAGCAGCTGGACTAGTAGGAGCTCCTACAATGAGCAGTTCTTC. J is TRBJ2-1 and V is TRBV5-1; 7 nucleotides agree with TRBD2. The CDR3 runs to 16 residues. V was clipped by 3 bases and J by 0 bases; unmatched bases: 6. Per the germline V gene, CDR1 is SGHRS and CDR2 is YFSETQ.

The rearrangement links TRBV7-9 to TRBJ1-6; D is uncertain. CDR3 length: 14 amino acids. The ends were cut back, 3 bases at V and 7 bases at J, with 10 bases in the middle. Germline values: CDR1 SEHNR, CDR2 FQNEAQ (reference sequence). In DNA form, the CDR3 reads TGTGCCAGCAGCTTCAGGCAGTCGAATTCACCCCTCCACTTT. Its protein is CASSFRQSNSPLHF.

J is TRBJ1-5 and V is TRBV6-1, with D hard to call. Germline V gene sequence: CDR1 MNHNS, CDR2 SASEGT. The CDR3 loop spans 15 amino acids. Trimming stripped 4 bases from V and 0 bases from J, with 10 bases between. The CDR3 nucleotides are TGTGCCAGCAGTGGGAGCGGTTATAGCAATCAGCCCCAGCATTTT. This translates into CASSGSGYSNQPQHF.

This clone was observed a handful of times. The rearrangement joins TRBV6-5 to TRBJ1-1; 7 bases match TRBD1. The CDR3 sequence is 15 residues long. Germline V gives CDR1 MNHEY, CDR2 SVGAGI. V lost 6 bases and J lost 6; bases outside the gene matches: 13. CDR3 DNA: TGTGCCAGCAGGGAGGTGACAGGGCGGTCGGCTGAAGCTTTCTTT. Amino acid sequence: CASREVTGRSAEAFF.

The V call is TRBV12-3 or TRBV12-4, the J call TRBJ1-2, with 9 bases lining up with TRBD1. This CDR3 spans 12 amino acids. V lost 5 bases and J lost 10; bases outside the gene matches: 5. The CDR3 nucleotides read TGTGCCAGCAGTATCTGGACAGGGGCCTACACCTTC. Protein sequence: CASSIWTGAYTF.

The V call is TRBV7-9, the J call TRBJ1-3, with a weak D call TRBD1 (5 bases). V lost 5 bases, J lost 4 bases, and 18 bases lay in between. Germline V gene sequence: CDR1 SEHNR, CDR2 FQNEAQ (reference sequence). This CDR3 is 16 amino acids long. This chain's CDR3 is CASSQPARAKGNTIYF. In DNA form, the CDR3 reads TGTGCCAGCAGCCAACCCGCCAGGGCTAAGGGAAACACCATATATTTT.

J is TRBJ1-1 and V is TRBV20-1; tentatively, D is TRBD1 (5 bases). CDR1 and CDR2 (germline): DFQATT, SNEGSKA (reference sequence). CDR3 length: 11 residues. The CDR3 DNA sequence: TGCCGGGGGGTGGTTGGGACTGAAGCTTTCTTT. Translation gives CRGVVGTEAFF.

The rearrangement links TRBV7-9 to TRBJ1-1; D is unresolved. V lost 1 base and J lost 11, with 11 bases in between. The CDR3 has 12 residues. CDR1 and CDR2 from the germline V gene are SEHNR and FQNEAQ (reference sequence). CDR3 sequence reads: CASSLEHLTAFF. The CDR3 DNA reads as TGTGCCAGCAGCTTAGAGCACTTAACTGCTTTCTTT.

J is TRBJ1-3 and V is TRBV30; D possibly corresponds to TRBD1 (5 bases). Trimming removed 5 bases from V and 2 bases from J, with 13 bases in between. Germline V gives CDR1 GTSNPN, CDR2 SVGIG (reference sequence). CDR3 length: 14 residues. Written as DNA, the CDR3 is TGTGCCTGGGTTATGGGGGGACCTGGAAACACCATATATTTT. It specifies CAWVMGGPGNTIYF.

V and J are TRBV5-4 and TRBJ1-2; TRBD1 is a possible D gene (6 bases). The germline gives CDR1 SGHNT, CDR2 YYREEE (reference sequence). The germline V and J ends were trimmed by 6 bases and 0 bases, with 18 bases remaining between them. This CDR3 spans 16 amino acids. CDR3 in DNA: TGTGCCAGCACCAGCGGCCGGGACAAAGCTAACTATGGCTACACCTTC. Residues: CASTSGRDKANYGYTF.

This clone was seen only a few times. The CDR3 protein is CASSLIDRPMNTEAFF. The CDR3 nucleotides read TGTGCCAGCAGCCTGATAGACAGACCGATGAACACTGAAGCTTTCTTT. The rearrangement links TRBV5-4 to TRBJ1-1; a possible D gene is TRBD1 (5 bases). Germline assignment: CDR1 SGHNT and CDR2 YYREEE (reference sequence). Trimming took off 4 bases at V and 0 bases at J, with 16 bases between the two ends. The CDR3 sequence is 16 residues long. Based on the CDR3 plus reference TRBV5-4 and TRBJ1-1, the full variable domain is ETGVTQSPTHLIKTRGQQVTLRCSSQSGHNTVSWYQQALGQGPQFIFQYYREEENGRGNFPPRFSGLQFPNYSSELNVNALELDDSALYLCASSLIDRPMNTEAFFGQGTRLTVV.

The CDR3 loop is CASSFKDRGAYEQYF. The CDR3 DNA sequence: TGTGCCAGCAGCTTCAAGGACAGAGGAGCCTACGAGCAGTACTTC. The genes are TRBV5-6 and TRBJ2-7; perhaps TRBD1 as D (6 bases). Trimming removed 2 bases from V and 2 bases from J, with 14 bases in between. From germline, CDR1 is SGHDT and CDR2 YYEEEE. The CDR3 covers 15 residues.

CDR3 sequence reads: CASSLSWNAGTGGNTIYF. The DNA for the CDR3 is TGTGCCAGCAGCTTAAGTTGGAATGCTGGGACAGGGGGAAACACCATATATTTT. The chain links TRBV11-2 to TRBJ1-3; the match to TRBD1 covers 9 bases. The CDR3 length is 18 residues. With 2 bases clipped from V and 4 bases from J, the junction kept 12 bases outside the gene matches. The germline gives CDR1 SGHAT, CDR2 FQNNGV.

The chain recombines TRBV7-8 with TRBJ1-2; the D is unclear. Germline V CDR1 and CDR2: SGHVS, FQNEAQ. V lost 2 bases, J lost 2 bases, and 6 bases lay in between. The CDR3 totals 13 residues. The CDR3 is CASSLTVNYGYTF. As DNA, the CDR3 is TGTGCCAGCAGCTTAACAGTCAACTATGGCTACACCTTC.

The V call is TRBV6-6, the J call TRBJ1-1; D perhaps matches TRBD1 (6 bases). Deletions cut 6 bases from V and 7 bases from J, with 18 bases between. CDR3 size: 14 residues. Germline CDR1 is MNHNY and CDR2 is SVGAGI (reference sequence). The CDR3 protein is CASSSPRGKVEAFF. The CDR3 bases are TGTGCCAGCAGCTCCCCCAGGGGAAAGGTTGAAGCTTTCTTT.

The chain uses TRBV5-1 and TRBJ2-2, with 12 positions matching TRBD2. CDR1 and CDR2 from the germline V gene are SGHRS and YFSETQ. V was clipped by 2 bases and J by 9 bases; unmatched bases: 8. The CDR3 is made up of 16 amino acids. The CDR3 DNA is TGCGCCAGCAGCTTCTCTACTAGCGGGGGGCGTAGGGAGCTGTTTTTT. As protein: CASSFSTSGGRRELFF.

This clone was seen only a few times. This chain joins TRBV6-6 and TRBJ1-6; TRBD1 is a possible D gene (5 bases). The germline gives CDR1 MNHNY, CDR2 SVGAGI (reference sequence). Trimming took 0 bases from V and 6 from J, leaving 12 bases between them. The CDR3 totals 16 residues. Here the CDR3 reads CASSYSGGGGNSPLHF. For the CDR3, the DNA is TGTGCCAGCAGTTACTCGGGGGGAGGAGGTAATTCACCCCTCCACTTT.

This clone turned up a few times. The rearrangement joins TRBV6-1 to TRBJ1-4; TRBD1 is a possible D gene (5 bases). The CDR3 extends over 14 amino acids. Trimming took off 0 bases at V and 8 bases at J, with 10 bases between the two ends. CDR1 is MNHNS and CDR2 is SASEGT in the germline V gene. Here the CDR3 DNA reads TGTGCCAGCAGTGAAGCGGGGGGTGGGGAAAAACTGTTTTTT. It codes for CASSEAGGGEKLFF.

The V and J genes are TRBV11-3 and TRBJ2-1, with D maybe TRBD2 (6 bases). There are 14 residues in the CDR3. The V gene's germline CDR1 is SGHNT and CDR2 YENEEA. V shed 6 bases and J shed 7 bases, with 16 bases lying between them. This chain's CDR3 is CASSSSGGLNEQFF. Written as DNA, the CDR3 is TGTGCCAGCAGTTCTAGTGGGGGGTTAAATGAGCAGTTCTTC.